The clone carrying this TCR beta chain was recorded many times. Time point: persistent/refractory GD, antithyroid drugs over 5 years with positive TRAb. From RNA extracted from PBMCs, the TCR library was made. The entry originates in a study of regulatory T cells in long-lasting Graves disease. Library construction for TCR beta used iRepertoire HTBI primers and Arm-PCR of CDR3 regions. TCRdb independently ran MiXCR on the multiplex PCR reads; one entry per CDR3 protein. Of about 430,000 distinct CDR3 sequences in the sample, over 20% are singletons; the top ten hold 14%. The sample in question was peripheral blood mononuclear cells (PBMCs), obtained when the disease was refractory, from a patient treated with antithyroid drugs. The receptor's source is a female donor with Graves disease.

CDR3 region: CASRGGFEQYF. The DNA for the CDR3 is TGTGCCAGCAGAGGGGGGTTCGAGCAGTACTTC. This chain uses TRBV2 with TRBJ2-7; perhaps D is TRBD1 or TRBD2 (6 bases each). CDR1 and CDR2 from the germline V gene are SNHLY and FYNNEI. The CDR3 is 11 residues long. Trimming removed 6 bases at V and 6 bases at J, with 9 bases between.